The clone carrying this TCR beta chain has more than one count but fewer than ten. Antigen unknown. Sequencing was performed with immunoSEQ multiplex PCR; in TCRdb, only in-frame clones are kept and a portion is missing. Here the sample spans roughly 12,000 clones, around 72% being singletons. These data are taken from a study of PD-1 blockade in classical Hodgkin lymphoma. General study points: Baseline diversity resembling that of newly diagnosed patients was seen in complete responders.

This CDR3 is built from 14 residues. The V gene lost 2 bases and the J gene lost 2 bases, with 9 bases spanning the gap. CDR1 is SGHKS and CDR2 is YYEKEE in the germline V gene (reference sequence). Relapses following autologous stem cell transplantation were seen in all patients, with brentuximab vedotin exposure varying. The sample was peripheral blood mononuclear cells (PBMCs), taken at baseline. V and J are TRBV5-5 and TRBJ2-3, with D perhaps matching TRBD2 (7 bases). This receptor was taken from a human donor with classical Hodgkin lymphoma. In DNA, the CDR3 is TGTGCCAGCAGCTTAGGGGGGGCCACAGATACGCAGTATTTT. This translates into CASSLGGATDTQYF.